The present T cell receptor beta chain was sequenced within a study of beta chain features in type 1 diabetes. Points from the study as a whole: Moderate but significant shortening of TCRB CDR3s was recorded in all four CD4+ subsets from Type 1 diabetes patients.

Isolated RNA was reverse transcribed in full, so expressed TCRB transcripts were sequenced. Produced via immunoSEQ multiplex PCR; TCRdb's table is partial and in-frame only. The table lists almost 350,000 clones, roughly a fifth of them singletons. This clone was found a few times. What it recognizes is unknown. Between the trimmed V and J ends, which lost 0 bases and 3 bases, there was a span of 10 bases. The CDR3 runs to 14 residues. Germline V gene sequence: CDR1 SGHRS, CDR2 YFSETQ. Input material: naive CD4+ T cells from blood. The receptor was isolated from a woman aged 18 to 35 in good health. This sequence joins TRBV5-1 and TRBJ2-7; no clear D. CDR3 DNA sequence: TGCGCCAGCAGCTTGGGCTCTCAGGACTACGAGCAGTACTTC. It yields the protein CASSLGSQDYEQYF.